The rows below give T cell receptor beta chains drawn from one sample of a study of cytomegalovirus exposure and HLA in healthy donors. Libraries were prepared by immunoSEQ multiplex PCR; TCRdb keeps only in-frame clonotypes and omits some of them. The sample carries 170,000 or so clones, about 80% recorded once. Source material: PBMCs. The source is a woman aged 18 to 35 in good health and CMV-seropositive. Both conserved end residues are part of each CDR3. D genes are given only for firm matches. The listing skips clone size in some rows; elsewhere it reads once, few, many or a size class.

TRBV7-3	-	-	TRBJ1-2	TGTGCCAGCAGCTTAACCAGGGACTATGGCTACACCTTC	CASSLTRDYGYTF
TRBV5-1	once	TRBD1	TRBJ2-2	TGCGCCACCGGACAGGGTATAACCGGGGAGCTGTTTTTT	CATGQGITGELFF
TRBV2	-	-	TRBJ1-2	TGTGCCAGCAGTGAAAAGGGGAACTATGGCTACACCTTC	CASSEKGNYGYTF
TRBV9	-	TRBD2	TRBJ2-3	TGTGCCTGCTCGACTAGCGGGGGGGCTATAGATACGCAGTATTTT	CACSTSGGAIDTQYF
TRBV27	-	TRBD1	TRBJ1-2	TGTGCCAGCAGGATCTCCGGGACAGGGAACTATGGCTACACCTTC	CASRISGTGNYGYTF
TRBV13	-	-	TRBJ2-5	TGTGCCAGCAGCTCCACCAGTAAGGCGGGATCAATGGGGACCCAGTACTTC	CASSSTSKAGSMGTQYF
TRBV5-4	-	-	TRBJ2-2	TGTGCCAGCAGCCCGAGGTTCCAGAGCTTTAATTCGAACACCGGGGAGCTGTTTTTT	CASSPRFQSFNSNTGELFF
TRBV2	-	-	TRBJ2-7	TGTGCCAGCTCACGCGGGACGGGGGAGAGAGAGCAGTACTTC	CASSRGTGEREQYF
TRBV7-9	-	-	TRBJ1-2	TGTGCCAGCAGCTTAGCGCGGGATCTAGGCTACACCTTC	CASSLARDLGYTF
TRBV5-6	few	-	TRBJ1-1	TGTGCCAGCAGCTTACGGGTGAACACTGAAGCTTTCTTT	CASSLRVNTEAFF
TRBV2	-	-	TRBJ2-3	TGTGCCAGCAGTCCAACCCCTATCCCAGATACGCAGTATTTT	CASSPTPIPDTQYF
TRBV5-1	-	-	TRBJ1-1	TGCGCCAGCAGCTTCAGGGAAAGAGGCACTGAAGCTTTCTTT	CASSFRERGTEAFF
TRBV19	-	-	TRBJ2-5	TGTGCCAGTAGTATGATTCGGGGGAGCGCGTTGGAGACCCAGTACTTC	CASSMIRGSALETQYF
TRBV13	-	-	TRBJ1-2	TGTGCCAGCAGCTTAGTAAATCGGGAGGAGGATGGCTACACCTTC	CASSLVNREEDGYTF